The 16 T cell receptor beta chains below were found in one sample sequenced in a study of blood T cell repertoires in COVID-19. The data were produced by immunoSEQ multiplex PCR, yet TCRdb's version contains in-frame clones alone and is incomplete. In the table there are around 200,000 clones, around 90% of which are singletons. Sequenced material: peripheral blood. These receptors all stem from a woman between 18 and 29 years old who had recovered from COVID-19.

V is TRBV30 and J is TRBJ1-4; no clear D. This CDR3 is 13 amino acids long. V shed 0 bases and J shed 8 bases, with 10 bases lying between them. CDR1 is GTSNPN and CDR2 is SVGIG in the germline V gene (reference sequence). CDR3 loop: CAWSVSSGEKLFF. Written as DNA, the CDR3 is TGTGCCTGGAGTGTATCGTCGGGGGAAAAACTGTTTTTT.

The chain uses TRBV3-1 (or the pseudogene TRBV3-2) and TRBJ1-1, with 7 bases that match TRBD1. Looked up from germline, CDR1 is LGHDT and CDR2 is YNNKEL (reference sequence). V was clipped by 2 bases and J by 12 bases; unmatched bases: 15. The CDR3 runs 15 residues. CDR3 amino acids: CASSQKGPTDRETFF. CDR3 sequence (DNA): TGTGCCAGCAGCCAAAAAGGGCCCACCGACAGGGAAACTTTCTTT.

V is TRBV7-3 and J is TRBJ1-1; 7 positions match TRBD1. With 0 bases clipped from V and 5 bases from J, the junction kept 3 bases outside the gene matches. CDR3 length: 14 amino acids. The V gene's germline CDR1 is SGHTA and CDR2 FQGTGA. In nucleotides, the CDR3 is TGTGCCAGCAGCTTAACGCCAGGGGGAACTGAAGCTTTCTTT. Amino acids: CASSLTPGGTEAFF.

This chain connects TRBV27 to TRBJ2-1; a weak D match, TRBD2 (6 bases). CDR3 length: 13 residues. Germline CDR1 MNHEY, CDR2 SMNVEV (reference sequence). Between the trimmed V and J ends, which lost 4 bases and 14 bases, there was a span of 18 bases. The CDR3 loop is CASSYGSGRFEFF. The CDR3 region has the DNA TGTGCCAGCAGTTACGGGAGCGGCCGTTTTGAGTTCTTC.

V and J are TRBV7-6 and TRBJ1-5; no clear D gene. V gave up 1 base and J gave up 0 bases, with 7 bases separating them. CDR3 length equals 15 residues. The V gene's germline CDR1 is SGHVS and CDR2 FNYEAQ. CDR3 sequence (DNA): TGTGCCAGCAGCTTAGGACACGGTAGCAATCAGCCCCAGCATTTT. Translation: CASSLGHGSNQPQHF. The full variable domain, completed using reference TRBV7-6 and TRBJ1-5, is GAGVSQSPRYKVTKRGQDVALRCDPISGHVSLYWYRQALGQGPEFLTYFNYEAQQDKSGLPNDRFSAERPEGSISTLTIQRTEQRDSAMYRCASSLGHGSNQPQHFGDGTRLSIL.

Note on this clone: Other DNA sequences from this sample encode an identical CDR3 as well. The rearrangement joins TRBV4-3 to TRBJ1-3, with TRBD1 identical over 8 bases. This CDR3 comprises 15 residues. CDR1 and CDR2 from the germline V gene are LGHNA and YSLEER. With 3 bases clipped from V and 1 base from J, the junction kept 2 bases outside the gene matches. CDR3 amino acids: CASSQDRVSGNTIYF. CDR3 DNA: TGCGCCAGCAGCCAGGACAGGGTTTCTGGAAACACCATATATTTT.

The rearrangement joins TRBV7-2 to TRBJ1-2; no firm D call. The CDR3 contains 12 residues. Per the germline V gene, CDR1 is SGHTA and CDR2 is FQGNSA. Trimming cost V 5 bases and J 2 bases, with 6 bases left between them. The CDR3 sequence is CASSLRNYGYTF. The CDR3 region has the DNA TGTGCCAGCAGCCTCAGAAACTATGGCTACACCTTC.

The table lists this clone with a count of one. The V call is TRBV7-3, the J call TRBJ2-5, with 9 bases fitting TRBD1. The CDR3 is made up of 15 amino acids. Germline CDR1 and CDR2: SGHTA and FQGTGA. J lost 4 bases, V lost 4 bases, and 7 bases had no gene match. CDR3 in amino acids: CASSSTGGRGETQYF. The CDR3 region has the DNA TGTGCCAGCAGCTCCACAGGGGGCCGTGGAGAGACCCAGTACTTC.

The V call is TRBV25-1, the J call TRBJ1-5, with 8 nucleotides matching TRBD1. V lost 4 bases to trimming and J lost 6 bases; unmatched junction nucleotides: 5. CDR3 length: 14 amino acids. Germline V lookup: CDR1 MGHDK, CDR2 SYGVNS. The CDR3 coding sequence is TGTGCCAGCAGTGGCCAGGGGGCATTTCAGCCCCAGCATTTT. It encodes CASSGQGAFQPQHF.

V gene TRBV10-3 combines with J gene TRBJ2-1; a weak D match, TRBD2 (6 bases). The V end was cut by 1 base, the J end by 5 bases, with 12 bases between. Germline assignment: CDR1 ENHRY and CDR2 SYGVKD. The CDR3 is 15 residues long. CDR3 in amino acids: CAISELSGQNNEQFF. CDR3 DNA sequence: TGTGCCATCAGTGAGTTGAGCGGGCAAAACAATGAGCAGTTCTTC.

The chain's CDR3 is CATTSGTVHNEQFF. The CDR3, as DNA: TGTGCCACGACTAGCGGGACGGTCCACAATGAGCAGTTCTTC. The rearrangement links TRBV5-4 to TRBJ2-1; 11 positions match TRBD2. The CDR3 contains 14 residues. Trimming removed 9 bases from V and 5 bases from J; junction bases left unmatched: 7. From germline, CDR1 is SGHNT and CDR2 YYREEE (reference sequence).

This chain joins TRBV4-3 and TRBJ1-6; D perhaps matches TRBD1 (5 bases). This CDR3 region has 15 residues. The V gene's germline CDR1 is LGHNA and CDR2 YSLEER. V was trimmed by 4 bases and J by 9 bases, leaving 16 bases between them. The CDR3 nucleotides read TGCGCCAGCAGCCCATATGGGCTCGGGGGTTCACCCCTCCACTTT. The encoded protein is CASSPYGLGGSPLHF.

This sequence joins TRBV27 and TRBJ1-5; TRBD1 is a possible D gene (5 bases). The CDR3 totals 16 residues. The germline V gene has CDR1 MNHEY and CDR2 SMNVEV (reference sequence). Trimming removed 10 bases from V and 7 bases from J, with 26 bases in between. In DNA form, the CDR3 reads TGTGCCACCACCGCGACGGGGGGTCGGAATAGACAGCCCCAGCATTTT. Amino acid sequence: CATTATGGRNRQPQHF.

The CDR3 spells CASSQEGGSGRAAYEQYF. In nucleotides, the CDR3 is TGCGCCAGCAGCCAAGAGGGTGGTAGCGGGAGGGCGGCCTACGAGCAGTACTTC. V and J are TRBV4-1 and TRBJ2-7; 11 bases align to TRBD2. The CDR3 is made up of 18 amino acids. Germline values: CDR1 MGHRA, CDR2 YSYEKL. The V and J ends lost 0 bases and 2 bases, in that order; junction bases with no gene match: 9.

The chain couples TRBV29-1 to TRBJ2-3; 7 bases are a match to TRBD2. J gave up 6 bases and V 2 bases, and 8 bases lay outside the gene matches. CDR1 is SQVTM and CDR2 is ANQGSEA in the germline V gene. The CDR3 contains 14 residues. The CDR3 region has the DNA TGCAGCGTTGAAAACGGCGGGAGCCCGGATACGCAGTATTTT. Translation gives CSVENGGSPDTQYF.

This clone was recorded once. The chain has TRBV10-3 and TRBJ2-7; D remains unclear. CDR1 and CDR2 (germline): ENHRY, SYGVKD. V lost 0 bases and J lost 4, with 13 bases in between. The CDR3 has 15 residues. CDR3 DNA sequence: TGTGCCATCAGTGAGTCTGGGCACGGCAGTTACGAGCAGTACTTC. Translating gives CAISESGHGSYEQYF.